Below, 4 T cell receptor beta chains from the same sample are listed, as sequenced in a study of blood T cell repertoires in COVID-19. Only in-frame clones appear in the TCRdb table, and some are missing; sequencing was by immunoSEQ multiplex PCR. The sample lists 100,000 or so clones, 70% to 90% seen once, with just under 10% in the top ten. The sequenced sample was peripheral blood. The receptors were gathered from a middle-aged man with active or convalescent COVID-19.

This clone was observed a handful of times. The identical CDR3 is also encoded by other nucleotide sequences in the sample. The chain links TRBV6-6 to TRBJ1-1, with D hard to call. The V gene lost 0 bases and the J gene lost 2 bases, with 7 bases spanning the gap. This CDR3 has 14 amino acids. Germline CDR1 MNHNY, CDR2 SVGAGI (reference sequence). For the CDR3, the DNA is TGTGCCAGCAGTTACTCCGAGCCCAACACTGAAGCTTTCTTT. This sequence encodes CASSYSEPNTEAFF.

This sequence joins TRBV13 and TRBJ2-1, with D possibly TRBD2 on 7 matching bases. CDR3 length: 15 residues. V lost 1 base and J lost 6, with 13 bases in between. Germline CDR1 and CDR2: PRHDT and FYEKMQ (reference sequence). CDR3 nucleotide sequence: TGTGCCAGCAGCTTAGCGGGGGGCTTGCCCAATGAGCAGTTCTTC. Residues: CASSLAGGLPNEQFF.

This chain connects TRBV18 to TRBJ2-2; D ambiguous. The V end was cut by 2 bases, the J end by 0 bases, with 10 bases between. CDR1 KGHSH and CDR2 LQKENI come from the germline V gene. The CDR3 loop spans 16 amino acids. CDR3 in amino acids: CASSPMGPSNTGELFF. CDR3 nucleotide sequence: TGTGCCAGCTCACCAATGGGCCCGTCGAACACCGGGGAGCTGTTTTTT.

On this clone itself: At one end the junction does not follow the germline gene, possibly because of a read error. This chain connects TRBV29-1 to TRBJ1-2, with unresolved D. The germline gives CDR1 SQVTM, CDR2 ANQGSEA. CDR3 length equals 15 residues. The CDR3 coding sequence is TGCAGCATTGACACTGCTAGACCATCCGCCTATGGCTACACCTTC. This encodes CSIDTARPSAYGYTF.